Listed here are 18 T cell receptor beta chains from one sample, sequenced in a study of type 1 regulatory T cells. Broader study findings: Type 1 regulatory T cells had a more restricted TCR repertoire than non-type 1 regulatory T cells.

Antigen specificity for these receptors is unknown. TCRdb redid the calling of the reads with MiXCR, one entry per CDR3 protein. The repertoire holds thousands of distinct CDR3 sequences, with 25% to 35% as singletons. Sequencing used cultured type 1 regulatory T (Tr1) cells, either the whole culture or a sorted fraction (not recorded which). The origin of the receptors is a human donor in good health.

Worth noting for this clonotype: The junction departs from the called germline gene at one end, perhaps through a read error. The chain is built from TRBV11-2 and TRBJ2-3; D not resolved. The CDR3 sequence is 14 residues long. CDR1 is SGHAT, CDR2 FQNNGV, per germline. The CDR3 here is CVSSYLASTDTQYF. DNA of the CDR3: TGTGTCAGCAGCTACCTGGCTAGCACAGATACGCAGTATTTT.

Of note for this clonotype: The junction and the germline gene differ at one end; a read error may be behind it. The genes are TRBV7-9 and TRBJ2-7; 8 bases match TRBD2. Germline V gene sequence: CDR1 SEHNR, CDR2 FQNEAQ (reference sequence). The CDR3 loop spans 14 amino acids. The CDR3 DNA reads TGTGTCAGCAGCTCTACCGGGACTAGCTACGAGCAGTACTTC. It specifies CVSSSTGTSYEQYF.

This chain connects TRBV28 to TRBJ2-7; the match to TRBD1 covers 7 bases. There are 12 residues in the CDR3. Unmatched junction bases numbered 4, after V lost 6 bases and J lost 5 bases. Germline values: CDR1 MDHEN, CDR2 SYDVKM. CDR3 protein: CASRGQVDEQYF. CDR3 coding DNA: TGTGCCAGCAGAGGACAGGTTGACGAGCAGTACTTC. Combining the CDR3 with reference TRBV28 and TRBJ2-7 gives the whole variable domain DVKVTQSSRYLVKRTGEKVFLECVQDMDHENMFWYRQDPGLGLRLIYFSYDVKMKEKGDIPEGYSVSREKKERFSLILESASTNQTSMYLCASRGQVDEQYFGPGTRLTVT.

Comment on this clonotype: A much larger clone differs from this one at a single base, so this may be a read error. V gene TRBV3-1 combines with J gene TRBJ2-7; 8 bases align to TRBD1. The CDR3 is 15 amino acids. Germline values: CDR1 LGHDT, CDR2 YNNKEL (reference sequence). CDR3 in amino acids: CAGSHTGTGTFEQYF. The CDR3 bases are TGTGCCGGCAGCCATACCGGGACAGGAACATTCGAGCAGTACTTC.

This clonotype was seen only once. One base away lies a much larger clone, so this may be a sequencing read error. The chain couples TRBV6-2 or TRBV6-3 to TRBJ1-5, with D tentatively TRBD1 (5 bases). This CDR3 comprises 15 residues. Germline CDR1 is MNHEY and CDR2 is SVGEGT. The CDR3 reads CASIPGVNSNHPQHF. Here the CDR3 DNA reads TGTGCCAGCATACCGGGGGTCAATAGCAATCACCCCCAGCATTTT.

Notes on this clonotype: A much larger clone lies a single base off, so this may be a read error. The rearrangement joins TRBV3-1 to TRBJ1-2, with D perhaps TRBD1 (5 bases). CDR1 and CDR2 (germline): LGHDT, YNNKEL (reference sequence). Trimming stripped 3 bases from V and 3 bases from J, with 17 bases between. The CDR3 runs to 16 residues. CDR3 protein: CASSQFPGRSYYGYTF. The CDR3 region has the DNA TGTGCCAGCAGCCAGTTCCCGGGACGGTCGTACTATGGCTACACCTTC.

This chain connects TRBV20-1 to TRBJ1-5; no definite D call. Germline CDR1 is DFQATT and CDR2 is SNEGSKA (reference sequence). The CDR3 is 13 amino acids. Trimming shortened V by 4 bases and J by 4 bases, and 11 bases separated the two germline ends. The CDR3 spells CSATGLGNQPQHF. DNA of the CDR3: TGCAGTGCTACGGGCCTGGGGAATCAGCCCCAGCATTTT.

J is TRBJ1-4 and V is TRBV18, with D possibly TRBD1 on 5 matching bases. The germline CDR1 and CDR2 sequences are KGHSH and LQKENI. The CDR3 is 16 residues long. V gave up 3 bases and J gave up 3 bases, with 14 bases separating them. CDR3 amino acids: CASSPPNTGSNEKLFF. In nucleotides, the CDR3 is TGTGCCAGCTCACCCCCTAACACAGGATCTAATGAAAAACTGTTTTTT.

CDR3 sequence (DNA): TGCGCCAGCAGCTTGGGGAGCGCCGGAAACACCATATATTTT. Residues: CASSLGSAGNTIYF. This rearrangement joins TRBV5-1 to TRBJ1-3; D remains ambiguous. Trimming took 0 bases from V and 4 from J, leaving 8 bases between them. The CDR3 contains 14 residues. CDR1 SGHRS and CDR2 YFSETQ come from the germline V gene.

The chain has TRBV7-7 and TRBJ2-5; 7 bases are a match to TRBD2. Losses at the gene ends were 2 bases for V and 3 bases for J; bases not matched to a gene: 6. The CDR3 contains 15 residues. In germline, CDR1 is SSHAT, CDR2 FNYEAQ (reference sequence). CDR3 nucleotides: TGTGCCAGCAGCTTATTCGAGGGAGGGGAAGAGACCCAGTACTTC. It is translated as CASSLFEGGEETQYF.

In regard to this clonotype: At one boundary the junction diverges from the germline segment, which might be a read error. The chain employs TRBV7-2 and TRBJ1-1; no definite D call. Germline-derived CDR1 and CDR2 are SGHTA and FQGNSA. This CDR3 has 13 residues. The CDR3 region has the DNA TGTGCCAGCAGGTTAGGACGGGCCACTGAAGCTTTCTTT. Translated, it gives CASRLGRATEAFF.

This clonotype rates as medium-sized (0.01 to 0.1%). This chain joins TRBV7-8 and TRBJ2-7; 7 bases align to TRBD2. The length of the CDR3 is 14 residues. With 1 base clipped from V and 6 bases from J, the junction kept 6 bases outside the gene matches. Germline CDR1 SGHVS, CDR2 FQNEAQ. The CDR3 spells CASSLDGRAREQYF. CDR3 DNA sequence: TGTGCCAGCAGCTTAGATGGGAGGGCCCGCGAGCAGTACTTC.

CDR3 coding DNA: TGCGCCAGCAGCTCTATAGCGGGGATCCAAGAGACCCAGTACTTC. Its translation: CASSSIAGIQETQYF. The V and J genes are TRBV5-1 and TRBJ2-5, with 8 positions matching TRBD2. Germline CDR1 is SGHRS and CDR2 is YFSETQ. The CDR3 sequence is 15 residues long. J lost 1 base, V lost 3 bases, and 5 bases had no gene match.

On this clonotype: A much larger clone differs by one base, so this may be a read error. CDR3 residues: CASSAPQGNTEAFF. In DNA, the CDR3 is TGTGCCAGCAGCGCCCCTCAGGGGAACACTGAAGCTTTCTTT. V and J are TRBV9 and TRBJ1-1, with D maybe TRBD1 (5 bases). Trimming cost V 3 bases and J 1 base, with 10 bases left between them. The CDR3 is 14 amino acids. From germline, CDR1 is SGDLS and CDR2 YYNGEE.

The chain carries TRBV5-1 and TRBJ2-5; D remains ambiguous. Per germline, CDR1 SGHRS and CDR2 YFSETQ. The length of the CDR3 is 14 residues. V was shortened by 0 bases and J by 0 bases, with 6 bases between the two germline ends. The CDR3 nucleotides are TGCGCCAGCAGCTTGGCCCCGTACCAAGAGACCCAGTACTTC. It yields the protein CASSLAPYQETQYF. The whole variable domain, remainder taken from reference TRBV5-1 and TRBJ2-5, is KAGVTQTPRYLIKTRGQQVTLSCSPISGHRSVSWYQQTPGQGLQFLFEYFSETQRNKGNFPGRFSGRQFSNSRSEMNVSTLELGDSALYLCASSLAPYQETQYFGPGTRLLVL.

Comments on this clonotype: A much more abundant neighbour one base away suggests this may be a read error. The gene calls are TRBV4-3 and TRBJ2-2; D possibly corresponds to TRBD2 (7 bases). This CDR3 comprises 14 residues. Per the germline V gene, CDR1 is LGHNA and CDR2 is YSLEER. The CDR3 reads CASSTGGASGGLFF. DNA of the CDR3: TGCGCCAGCAGCACTGGGGGGGCCTCCGGGGGGCTGTTTTTT.

This clonotype is deemed medium-sized. The CDR3 loop is CASSLGPVAGLTGELFF. The CDR3 DNA is TGCGCCAGCAGCTTGGGACCCGTGGCAGGGCTAACCGGGGAGCTGTTTTTT. J is TRBJ2-2 and V is TRBV5-1; D is perhaps TRBD1 (5 bases). Germline V lookup: CDR1 SGHRS, CDR2 YFSETQ. The CDR3 totals 17 residues. The V end was cut by 0 bases, the J end by 5 bases, with 17 bases between.

Within the sample, this clonotype is medium-sized. This chain uses TRBV20-1 with TRBJ2-5; D is undetermined. Trimming removed 3 bases at V and 5 bases at J, with 4 bases between. Germline CDR1 reads DFQATT; CDR2 reads SNEGSKA (reference sequence). The CDR3 runs 10 residues. CDR3 protein: CSARGETQYF. The CDR3 DNA follows: TGCAGTGCTAGGGGGGAGACCCAGTACTTC.